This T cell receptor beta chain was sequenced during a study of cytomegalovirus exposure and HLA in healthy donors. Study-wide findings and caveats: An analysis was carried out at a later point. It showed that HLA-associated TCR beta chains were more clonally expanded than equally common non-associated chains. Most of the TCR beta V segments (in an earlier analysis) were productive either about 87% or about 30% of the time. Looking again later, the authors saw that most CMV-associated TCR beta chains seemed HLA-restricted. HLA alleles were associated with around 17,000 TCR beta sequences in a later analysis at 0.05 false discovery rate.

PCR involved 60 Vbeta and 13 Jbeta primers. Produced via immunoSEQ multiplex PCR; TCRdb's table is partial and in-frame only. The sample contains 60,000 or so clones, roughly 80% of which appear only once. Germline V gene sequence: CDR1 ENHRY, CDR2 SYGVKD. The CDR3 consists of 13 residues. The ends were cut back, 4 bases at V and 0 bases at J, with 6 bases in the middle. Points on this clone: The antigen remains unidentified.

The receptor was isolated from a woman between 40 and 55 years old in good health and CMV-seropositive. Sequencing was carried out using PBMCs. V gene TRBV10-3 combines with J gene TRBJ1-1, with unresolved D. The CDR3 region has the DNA TGTGCCATCAGTGGAGGCATGAACACTGAAGCTTTCTTT. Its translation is CAISGGMNTEAFF.